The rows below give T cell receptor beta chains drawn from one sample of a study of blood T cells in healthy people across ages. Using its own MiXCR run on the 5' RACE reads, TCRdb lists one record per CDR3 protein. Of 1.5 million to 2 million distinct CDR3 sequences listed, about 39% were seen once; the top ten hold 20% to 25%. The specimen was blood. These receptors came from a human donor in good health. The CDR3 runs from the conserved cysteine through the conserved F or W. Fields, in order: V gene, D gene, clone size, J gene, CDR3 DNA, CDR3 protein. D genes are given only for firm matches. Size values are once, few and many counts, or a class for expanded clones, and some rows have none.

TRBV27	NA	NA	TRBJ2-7	TGTGCCAGCAGTTTAACACACCCGGGCAGCTCCTACGAGCAGTACTTC	CASSLTHPGSSYEQYF
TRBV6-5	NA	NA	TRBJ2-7	TGTGCCAGCGGGCGGGTACACGAGCAGTACTTC	CASGRVHEQYF
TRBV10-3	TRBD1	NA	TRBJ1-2	TGTGCCATCAGTGCGGCGGCAGGGGGCTTTGACTATGGCTACACCTTC	CAISAAAGGFDYGYTF
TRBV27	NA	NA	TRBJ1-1	TGTGCCAGCAGTACAGAACCCGACACTGAAGCTTTCTTT	CASSTEPDTEAFF
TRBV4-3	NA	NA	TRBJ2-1	TGCGCCAGCAGCCAAGATACCGGGGGGCTCTACAATGAGCAGTTCTTC	CASSQDTGGLYNEQFF
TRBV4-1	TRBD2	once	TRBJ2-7	TGCGCCGGCAGCCAAGATCGCGGGGGGGCCTCCTACAAGCAGTACTTC	CAGSQDRGGASYKQYF
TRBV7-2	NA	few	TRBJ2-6	TGTGCCAGCAGCTTGCAGGGGACTCACCTACTAGGTGGAGCCAACGTCCTGACTTTC	CASSLQGTHLLGGANVLTF
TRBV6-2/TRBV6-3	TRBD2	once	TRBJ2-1	TGTGCCAGCAGCACTGGGAGGACTAGAGAGGTCAATGAGCAGTTCTTC	CASSTGRTREVNEQFF
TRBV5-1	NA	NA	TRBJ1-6	TGCGCCAGTTCCGGTGGATTGAACAATTCACCCCTCCACTTT	CASSGGLNNSPLHF
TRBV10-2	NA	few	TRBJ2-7	TGCGCCAGCAGTGATGGGCAGGGGTTGTACGAGCAGTACTTC	CASSDGQGLYEQYF
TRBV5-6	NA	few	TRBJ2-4	TGTGCCAGCAGCTTGGAGCTAGGGAAGGACATTCAGTACTTC	CASSLELGKDIQYF
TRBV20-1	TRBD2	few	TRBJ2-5	TGCAGAGCGGGGGCCGGGCAACAAGAGACCCAGTACTTC	CRAGAGQQETQYF
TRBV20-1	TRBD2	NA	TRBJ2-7	TGCAGTGCTAGTAGGACCGGGGCTAGCGGGGGGTACGAGCAGTACTTC	CSASRTGASGGYEQYF
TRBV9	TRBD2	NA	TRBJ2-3	TGTGCCAGCAGCGGAGCGGGGGCAACTAGCACAGATACGCAGTATTTT	CASSGAGATSTDTQYF
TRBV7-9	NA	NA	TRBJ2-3	TGTGCCAGCAGCGAGGGGGACTTCGACACAGATACGCAGTATTTT	CASSEGDFDTDTQYF
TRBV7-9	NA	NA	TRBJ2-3	TGTGCCAGCAGCCTGCTCGGGGATTACACAGATACGCAGTATTTT	CASSLLGDYTDTQYF
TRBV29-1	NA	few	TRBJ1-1	TGCAGCGTCGCTGGGGCGGGTGAAGCTTTCTTT	CSVAGAGEAFF
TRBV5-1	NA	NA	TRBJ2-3	TGCGCCAGCAGCTTTACGAGGGAGGATACGCAGTATTTT	CASSFTREDTQYF
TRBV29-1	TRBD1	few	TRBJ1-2	TGCAGCGTTACCCGACAGGGGGCCGGGTATGGCTACACCTTC	CSVTRQGAGYGYTF
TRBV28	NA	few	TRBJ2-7	TGTGCCAGCAGTTTAGAGTGGCAGGGCGTGCAGTACTTC	CASSLEWQGVQYF
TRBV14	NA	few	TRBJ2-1	TGTGCCAGCAGCCAAGGGGGGTCGTGGCAGTTCTTC	CASSQGGSWQFF
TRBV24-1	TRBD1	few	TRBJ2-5	TGTGCCACCAGGCGGACAGGGACGGAGACCCAGTACTTC	CATRRTGTETQYF
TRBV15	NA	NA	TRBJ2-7	TGTGCCACCAGCAGAGTCTACGGGCTGTCCTACGAGCAGTACTTC	CATSRVYGLSYEQYF